This T cell receptor beta chain was sequenced for a study of blood T cell repertoires in COVID-19. At the level of the study: Italy, Spain and the United States were the sources of the convalescent and acute COVID-19 samples. From T cells, B-cell-depleted T cells, or PBMCs came the material, which was cDNA or gDNA.

V was clipped by 1 base and J by 1 base, with 10 bases between them. Germline V gene sequence: CDR1 MDHEN, CDR2 SYDVKM. CDR3 length: 15 amino acids. In the original processing: Estimates of nucleated cell counts were drawn from the amplification of reference gene primers. The assay was immunoSEQ multiplex PCR, and TCRdb's table has in-frame clones only and misses some. V and J calls plus clone size are reproduced from that table; the DNA served to infer D and trimming. The sample records under 250,000 clones, around nine tenths being singletons. The clonotype was recovered from an older woman with acute or convalescent COVID-19. Sequencing was performed on peripheral blood. The gene calls are TRBV28 and TRBJ1-1; a weak D match, TRBD1 (5 bases). CDR3 sequence reads: CASSLLGQENTEAFF. CDR3 sequence (DNA): TGTGCCAGCAGTTTATTGGGGCAGGAGAACACTGAAGCTTTCTTT.